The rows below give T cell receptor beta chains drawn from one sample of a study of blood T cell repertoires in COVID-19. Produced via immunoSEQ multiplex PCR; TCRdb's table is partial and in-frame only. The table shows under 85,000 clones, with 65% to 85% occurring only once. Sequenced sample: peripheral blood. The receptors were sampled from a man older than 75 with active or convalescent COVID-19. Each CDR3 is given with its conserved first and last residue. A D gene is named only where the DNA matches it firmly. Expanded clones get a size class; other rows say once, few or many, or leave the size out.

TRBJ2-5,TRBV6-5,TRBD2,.,TGTGCCAGCACACGACTAGCGGGAGGCGGGGAGACCCAGTACTTC,CASTRLAGGGETQYF
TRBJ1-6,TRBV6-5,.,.,TGTGCCAGCAGTTTCCGACAGAGCTCCTATAATTCACCCCTCCACTTT,CASSFRQSSYNSPLHF
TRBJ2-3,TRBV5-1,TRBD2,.,TGCGCCAGCAGCTTGGGAAGCGGGGACTCCACAGATACGCAGTATTTT,CASSLGSGDSTDTQYF
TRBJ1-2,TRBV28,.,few,TGTGCCAGCAGTTTCCCCCCTACGGATGGCTACACCTTC,CASSFPPTDGYTF
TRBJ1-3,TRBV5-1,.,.,TGCGCCAGCAGCTTTAACGGTTATCAAGAGAACACCATATATTTT,CASSFNGYQENTIYF
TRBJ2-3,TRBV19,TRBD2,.,TGTGCCAGTAGTCTGGAACTAGCGGGGTATAGCACAGATACGCAGTATTTT,CASSLELAGYSTDTQYF
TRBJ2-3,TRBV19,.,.,TGTGCCAGCACCCCGGGAGCAGATACGCAGTATTTT,CASTPGADTQYF
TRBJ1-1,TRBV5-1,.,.,TGCGCCAGCAGCTTACAGGGTACCACTGAAGCTTTCTTT,CASSLQGTTEAFF
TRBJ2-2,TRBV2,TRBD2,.,TGTGCCAGCAGCGGACTAGCGGGTCTTAACACCGGGGAGCTGTTTTTT,CASSGLAGLNTGELFF
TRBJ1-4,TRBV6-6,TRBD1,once,TGTGCCAGCAACCTTCGGATGACAGGGCCTAATGAAAAACTGTTTTTT,CASNLRMTGPNEKLFF
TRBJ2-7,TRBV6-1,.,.,TGTGCCAGCAGTGACCGCCGGGACACCTCCTACGAGCAGTACTTC,CASSDRRDTSYEQYF
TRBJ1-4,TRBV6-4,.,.,TGTGCCAGCAGTGACGATCTGTCTTGGCACAGGAGTAATGAAAAACTGTTTTTT,CASSDDLSWHRSNEKLFF
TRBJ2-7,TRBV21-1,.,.,TGTGCCAGCGGGTACAAAACAGGCAGAGAGCAGTACTTC,CASGYKTGREQYF
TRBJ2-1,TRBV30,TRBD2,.,TGTGCCTGGACTAGCGGACCTAACAATGAGCAGTTCTTC,CAWTSGPNNEQFF
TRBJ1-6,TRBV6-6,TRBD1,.,TGTGCCAGCAGTGACTACGACAGGGACTCACCCCTCCACTTT,CASSDYDRDSPLHF
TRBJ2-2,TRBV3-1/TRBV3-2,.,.,TGTGCCAGCAGCCCCAGAGGGTTCGGGGAGCTGTTTTTT,CASSPRGFGELFF
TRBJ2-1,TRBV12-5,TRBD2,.,TGTGCTAGTGCTCTGACTAGCGGGGGGGCCCACAATGAGCAGTTCTTC,CASALTSGGAHNEQFF
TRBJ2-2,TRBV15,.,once,TGTGCCACCAGCGTCCGGGACTCCTACACCGGGGAGCTGTTTTTT,CATSVRDSYTGELFF
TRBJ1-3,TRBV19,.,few,TGTGCCAGTAGTGCACCCGGGACAAACTCTGGAAACACCATATATTTT,CASSAPGTNSGNTIYF
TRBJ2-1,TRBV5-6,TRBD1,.,TGTGCCAGCAGCCCCATCCGGGACAGGGGGAATGAGCAGTTCTTC,CASSPIRDRGNEQFF
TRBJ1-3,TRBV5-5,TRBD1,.,TGTGCCAGCAGCCAGGGGGACTTTTCTGGAAACACCATATATTTT,CASSQGDFSGNTIYF
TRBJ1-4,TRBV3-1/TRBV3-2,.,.,TGTGCCAGCAGCCAAGTTGCCCGGACTTTCAATGAAAAACTGTTTTTT,CASSQVARTFNEKLFF
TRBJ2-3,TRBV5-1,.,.,TGCGCCAGCACCGGCGGGCCTAGCACAGATACGCAGTATTTT,CASTGGPSTDTQYF
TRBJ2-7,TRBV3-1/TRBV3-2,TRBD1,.,TGTGCCAGCAGCCAAGTAGCTCGGGACAGGCACCACGAGCAGTACTTC,CASSQVARDRHHEQYF
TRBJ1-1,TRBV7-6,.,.,TGTGCCAGCAGCTTGCAGGCCTCGGTGAACACTGAAGCTTTCTTT,CASSLQASVNTEAFF
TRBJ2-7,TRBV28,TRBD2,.,TGTGCCAGCACCTTAGCGGGAGAAGGGTACGAGCAGTACTTC,CASTLAGEGYEQYF
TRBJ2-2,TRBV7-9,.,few,TGTGCCAGCAGCTTAACGGGAACCACCGGGGAGCTGTTTTTT,CASSLTGTTGELFF
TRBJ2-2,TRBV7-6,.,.,TGTGCCAGCAGCCCAGGACAGTATAACACCGGGGAGCTGTTTTTT,CASSPGQYNTGELFF
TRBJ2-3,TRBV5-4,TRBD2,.,TGTGCCAGCAGTGACCTAGCGGGGTCAGATACGCAGTATTTT,CASSDLAGSDTQYF
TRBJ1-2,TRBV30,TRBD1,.,TGTGCCTGGAGTGAAGGACAGGGAGCGGGCTACACCTTC,CAWSEGQGAGYTF
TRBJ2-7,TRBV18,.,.,TGTGCCAGCTCACCACAGGGGGACCGCTACGAGCAGTACTTC,CASSPQGDRYEQYF
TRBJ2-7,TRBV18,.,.,TGTGCCAGCTCACCCAGGGGTGTGGCCTACGAGCAGTACTTC,CASSPRGVAYEQYF
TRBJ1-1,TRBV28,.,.,TGTGCCAGCAGTTTGGGCAGGGGAGCTTTCTTT,CASSLGRGAFF
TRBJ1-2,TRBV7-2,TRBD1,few,TGTGCCATCGGACAGGGGGCAGGTGGCTACACCTTC,CAIGQGAGGYTF
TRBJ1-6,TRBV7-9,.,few,TGTGCCAGCAGCTTGGCCAGCTCCTATAATTCACCCCTCCACTTT,CASSLASSYNSPLHF
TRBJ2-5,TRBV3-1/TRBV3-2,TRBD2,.,TGTGCCAGCAGCCAGGCGACTAGCGGGTACAAAGAGACCCAGTACTTC,CASSQATSGYKETQYF
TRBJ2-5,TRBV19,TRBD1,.,TGTGCCAGTAGTCTGCGGACAGGGGGTAAAGAGACCCAGTACTTC,CASSLRTGGKETQYF
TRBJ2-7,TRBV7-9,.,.,TGTGCCAGCAGCCCAGGTACCCCAAAGACGGTGGAGCAGTACTTC,CASSPGTPKTVEQYF
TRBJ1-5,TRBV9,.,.,TGTGTCAGCAGCGTAAGCCAGGGAGGGGATCAGCCCCAGCATTTT,CVSSVSQGGDQPQHF
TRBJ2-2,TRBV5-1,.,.,TGCGCCAGCTCACCCCAGGGACAATTCACCGGGGAGCTGTTTTTT,CASSPQGQFTGELFF
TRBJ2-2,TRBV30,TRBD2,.,TGTGCCTGGACCCCGGGACTAGCGTCTTTTGGCACCGGGGAGCTGTTTTTT,CAWTPGLASFGTGELFF
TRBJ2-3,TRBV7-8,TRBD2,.,TGTGCCAGCAGCTTCGGGGGGACAGATACGCAGTATTTT,CASSFGGTDTQYF
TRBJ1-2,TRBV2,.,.,TGTGCCAGCAGTGCCCAGGGGAGCTATGGCTACACCTTC,CASSAQGSYGYTF
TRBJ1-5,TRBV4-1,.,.,TGCGCCAGCAGCCAAGAAGAGGGACAGCCCCAGCATTTT,CASSQEEGQPQHF
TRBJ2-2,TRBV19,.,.,TGTGCCAGTAGTAAACGAGGGGGGGCCACCGGGGAGCTGTTTTTT,CASSKRGGATGELFF
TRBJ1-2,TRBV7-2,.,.,TGTGCCAGCAGCTTAGACCGCGGGGCAAGGTATGGCTACACCTTC,CASSLDRGARYGYTF
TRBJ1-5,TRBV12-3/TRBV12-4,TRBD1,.,TGTGCCAGCAGTCTACAGGGGTCCCAGCATTTT,CASSLQGSQHF
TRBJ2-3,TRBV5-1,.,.,TGCGCCAGCAGCTCGGAGGGTGCGTTTACAGATACGCAGTATTTT,CASSSEGAFTDTQYF
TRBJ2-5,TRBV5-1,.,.,TGCGCCAGCAGCCCCCAAACCGGGACTGGCGAGACCCAGTACTTC,CASSPQTGTGETQYF
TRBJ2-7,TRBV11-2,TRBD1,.,TGTGCCAGCACCAGAATTAGACAGGGGCGACGATCCTACGAGCAGTACTTC,CASTRIRQGRRSYEQYF
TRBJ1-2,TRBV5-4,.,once,TGTGCCAGCAGGCTCGACAGCTATGGCTACACCTTC,CASRLDSYGYTF
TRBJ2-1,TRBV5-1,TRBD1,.,TGCGCCAGCAGCTTCGGATCGTTACGGGACAGGGGTTCCTACAATGAGCAGTTCTTC,CASSFGSLRDRGSYNEQFF
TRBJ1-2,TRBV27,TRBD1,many,TGTGCCAGCAGCCCCGACAGGGGACGGGACTATGGCTACACCTTC,CASSPDRGRDYGYTF
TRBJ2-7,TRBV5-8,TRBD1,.,TGTGCCAGCAGCCCGACAGGGGTTGAAGACTCCTACGAGCAGTACTTC,CASSPTGVEDSYEQYF
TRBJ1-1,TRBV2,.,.,TGTGCCAGCAGTGGACGGGGAAACACTGAAGCTTTCTTT,CASSGRGNTEAFF
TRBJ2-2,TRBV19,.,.,TGTGCCAGTAGTCCTGCGGGGTACGGGGAGCTGTTTTTT,CASSPAGYGELFF
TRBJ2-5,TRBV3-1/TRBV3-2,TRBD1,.,TGTGCCAGCAGCCGGACAGGGGGAGAGACCCAGTACTTC,CASSRTGGETQYF
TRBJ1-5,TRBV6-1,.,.,TGTGCCAGCAGTGAATGGGGGCGGACTCAATATCAGCCCCAGCATTTT,CASSEWGRTQYQPQHF